This passage covers 2 T cell receptor delta chains from one sample sequenced in a study of Vδ1+ human thymocytes. Study results and caveats: Thymic TRG and TRD repertoires appeared highly polyclonal.

The template was reverse-transcribed extracted RNA. Multiplex PCR used pooled V-gene forward primers and a constant-region reverse primer to amplify CDR3s. TCRdb called clones anew from the multiplex PCR reads with CATT. The table lists 45,000 to 75,000 delta-chain clones, about 14% of them singletons, with about 0.4% in the top ten. No antigen has been assigned to these receptors. Sequenced: Vdelta1+ gamma-delta thymocytes from the thymus. Subset in this sample: FACS-sorted CD3+ TCRalphabeta- TCRVdelta1+ TCRVdelta2- thymocytes. The receptors derive from a girl in the first two years of life who had congenital heart surgery.

This clone was seen only a few times. The chain combines TRDV1 with TRDJ1; TRDD3 aligns across 13 bases. The junction had 20 bases not matched to a gene; V was cut back by 1 base and J by 3 bases. This CDR3 has 22 residues. CDR1 is TSWWSYY and CDR2 is QGS in the germline V gene. Written as DNA, the CDR3 is TGTGCTCTTGGGGAACGACTTCCTTCCCATGACTGGGGGATACGCTCCCCCGATAAACTCATCTTT. Translation: CALGERLPSHDWGIRSPDKLIF.

This chain connects TRDV1 to TRDJ1, with 12 positions matching TRDD3. V shed 1 base, J shed 3 bases, and the junction held 9 bases outside the gene matches. Germline CDR1 and CDR2: TSWWSYY and QGS. The CDR3 totals 18 residues. Here the CDR3 DNA reads TGTGCTCTTGGGGAACGACTCCTACTGGGGGATACATCCGATAAACTCATCTTT. This encodes CALGERLLLGDTSDKLIF.